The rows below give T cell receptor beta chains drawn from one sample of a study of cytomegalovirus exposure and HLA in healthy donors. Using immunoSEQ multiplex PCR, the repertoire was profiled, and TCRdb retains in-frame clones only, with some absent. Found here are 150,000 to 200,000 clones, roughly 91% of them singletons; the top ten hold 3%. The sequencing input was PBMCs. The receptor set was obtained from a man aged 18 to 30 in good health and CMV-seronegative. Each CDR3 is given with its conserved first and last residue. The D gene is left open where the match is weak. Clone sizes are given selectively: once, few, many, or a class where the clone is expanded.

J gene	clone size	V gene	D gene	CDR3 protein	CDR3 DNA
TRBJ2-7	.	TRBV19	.	CASSPRAGISYEQYF	TGTGCCAGTTCCCCAAGAGCAGGGATCTCCTACGAGCAGTACTTC
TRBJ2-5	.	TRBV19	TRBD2	CASGKGLAEETQYF	TGTGCCAGTGGTAAGGGACTAGCGGAAGAGACCCAGTACTTC
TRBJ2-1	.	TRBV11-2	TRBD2	CASSLLAGGLNEQFF	TGTGCCAGCAGCTTACTAGCGGGGGGTCTTAATGAGCAGTTCTTC
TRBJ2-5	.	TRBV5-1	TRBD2	CASSVLAGGETQYF	TGCGCCAGCAGCGTTCTAGCGGGAGGAGAGACCCAGTACTTC
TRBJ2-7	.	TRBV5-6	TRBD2	CASSLAGLAKEEQYF	TGTGCCAGCAGCTTGGCGGGACTAGCTAAGGAGGAGCAGTACTTC
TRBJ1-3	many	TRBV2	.	CASSWDNSGNTIYF	TGTGCCAGCAGTTGGGACAACTCTGGAAACACCATATATTTT
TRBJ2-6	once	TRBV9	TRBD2	CASSGRTSGISGANVLTF	TGTGCCAGCAGCGGACGGACTAGCGGGATCTCTGGGGCCAACGTCCTGACTTTC
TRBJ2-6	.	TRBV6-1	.	CASSEAGKVAGANVLTF	TGTGCCAGCAGTGAAGCCGGAAAGGTAGCGGGGGCCAACGTCCTGACTTTC
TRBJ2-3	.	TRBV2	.	CASSAGSTDTQYF	TGTGCCAGCAGTGCCGGGAGTACAGATACGCAGTATTTT
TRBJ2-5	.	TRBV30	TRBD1	CALDRGFQETQYF	TGTGCCTTGGACAGGGGGTTCCAAGAGACCCAGTACTTC
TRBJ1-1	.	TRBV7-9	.	CASSTLNTEAFF	TGTGCCAGCAGCACATTGAACACTGAAGCTTTCTTT
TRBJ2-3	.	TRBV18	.	CASSIRESDTQYF	TGTGCCAGCTCAATCAGGGAATCAGATACGCAGTATTTT
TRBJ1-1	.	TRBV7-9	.	CASSLTGEYTEAFF	TGTGCCAGCAGCTTAACGGGGGAGTACACTGAAGCTTTCTTT
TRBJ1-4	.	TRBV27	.	CASSSLSGFLDEKLFF	TGTGCCAGCAGTTCACTTTCGGGGTTTTTGGACGAAAAACTGTTTTTT
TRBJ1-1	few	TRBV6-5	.	CASSYHSMNTEAFF	TGTGCCAGCAGTTATCACAGCATGAACACTGAAGCTTTCTTT
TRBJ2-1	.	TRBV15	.	CATSRRAFPYNEQFF	TGTGCCACCAGCAGGAGGGCTTTCCCCTACAATGAGCAGTTCTTC
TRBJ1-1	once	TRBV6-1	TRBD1	CASSAGGNTEAFF	TGTGCCAGCAGTGCAGGGGGGAACACTGAAGCTTTCTTT
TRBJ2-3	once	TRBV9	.	CASRVGDTQYF	TGTGCCAGCAGGGTCGGGGATACGCAGTATTTT
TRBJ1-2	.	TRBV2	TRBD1	CASTEHGQGAGGYTF	TGTGCCAGCACCGAGCATGGACAGGGGGCGGGAGGCTACACCTTC
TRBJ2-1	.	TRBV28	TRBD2	CASSPQQAGVRNEQFF	TGTGCCAGCAGCCCACAGCAAGCGGGAGTAAGGAATGAGCAGTTCTTC
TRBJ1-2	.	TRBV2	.	CASTPRTAAIYGYTF	TGTGCCAGCACTCCTAGGACAGCAGCCATTTATGGCTACACCTTC
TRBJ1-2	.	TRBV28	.	CASSFGQGGYGYTF	TGTGCCAGCAGTTTCGGCCAGGGTGGCTATGGCTACACCTTC
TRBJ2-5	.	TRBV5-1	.	CASSSGAEETQYF	TGCGCCAGCAGCTCAGGGGCCGAAGAGACCCAGTACTTC
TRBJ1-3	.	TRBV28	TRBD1	CASLTTGVSGNTIYF	TGTGCCAGTCTGACCACAGGGGTTTCTGGAAACACCATATATTTT
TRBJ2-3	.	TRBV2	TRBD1	CASSGDRGLTDTQYF	TGTGCCAGCAGCGGGGACAGGGGATTGACAGATACGCAGTATTTT
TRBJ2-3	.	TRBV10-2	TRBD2	CASRGLAGTDTQYF	TGCGCCAGCAGGGGACTAGCGGGCACAGATACGCAGTATTTT
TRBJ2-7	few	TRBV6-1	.	CASSEAGLTFYEQYF	TGTGCCAGCAGTGAAGCTGGCTTAACCTTCTACGAGCAGTACTTC
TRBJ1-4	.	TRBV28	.	CASRSTNEKLFF	TGTGCCAGCAGATCTACTAATGAAAAACTGTTTTTT
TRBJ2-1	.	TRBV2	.	CASRIGGEIGNEQFF	TGTGCCAGCAGGATAGGGGGGGAGATAGGCAATGAGCAGTTCTTC
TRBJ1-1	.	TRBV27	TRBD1	CASSQTGTNTEAFF	TGTGCCAGCAGTCAGACAGGGACTAACACTGAAGCTTTCTTT
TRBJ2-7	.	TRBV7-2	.	CASSFGGGDEQYF	TGTGCCAGCAGCTTCGGGGGAGGCGACGAGCAGTACTTC
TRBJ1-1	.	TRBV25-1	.	CASSDRSNTEAFF	TGTGCCAGCAGTGACAGGTCGAACACTGAAGCTTTCTTT
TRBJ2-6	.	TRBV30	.	CAWSHSGANVLTF	TGTGCCTGGAGTCACTCTGGGGCCAACGTCCTGACTTTC
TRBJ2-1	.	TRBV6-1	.	CASSDNQQGFEQFF	TGTGCCAGCAGTGACAACCAACAGGGCTTTGAGCAGTTCTTC
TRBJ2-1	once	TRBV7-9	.	CASSLRLATYNEQFF	TGTGCCAGCAGCTTACGGTTGGCGACTTACAATGAGCAGTTCTTC
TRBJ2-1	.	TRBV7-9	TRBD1	CASSLRQGPYNEQFF	TGTGCCAGCAGCCTCCGACAGGGTCCCTACAATGAGCAGTTCTTC
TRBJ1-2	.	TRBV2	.	CASGRADGYTF	TGTGCCAGCGGTAGAGCTGATGGCTACACCTTC
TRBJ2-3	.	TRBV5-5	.	CASSLSLISTDTQYF	TGTGCCAGCAGCTTATCCCTAATTAGCACAGATACGCAGTATTTT
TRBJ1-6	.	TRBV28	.	CASSFMTHSPLHF	TGTGCCAGCAGTTTTATGACTCATTCACCCCTCCACTTT
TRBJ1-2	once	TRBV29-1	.	CSVERGGGGYTF	TGCAGCGTTGAGCGGGGAGGGGGTGGCTACACCTTC
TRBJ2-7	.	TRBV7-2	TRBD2	CASSPIAGGYTEQYF	TGTGCCAGCAGCCCCATAGCGGGAGGGTACACGGAGCAGTACTTC
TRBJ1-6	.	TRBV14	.	CASSQIQGNYNSPLHF	TGTGCCAGCAGCCAAATCCAGGGAAATTATAATTCACCCCTCCACTTT
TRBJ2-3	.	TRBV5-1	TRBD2	CASSVKRGAGDTQYF	TGCGCCAGCAGCGTGAAGCGGGGGGCCGGAGATACGCAGTATTTT
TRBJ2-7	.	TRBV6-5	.	CASSYNPGQAYEQYF	TGTGCCAGCAGTTACAACCCGGGACAAGCCTACGAGCAGTACTTC
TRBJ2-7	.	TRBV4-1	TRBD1	CASSLRPGQGDEQYF	TGCGCCAGCAGCCTTCGACCGGGACAGGGGGACGAGCAGTACTTC
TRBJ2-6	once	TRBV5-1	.	CASSLEQGISSGANVLTF	TGCGCCAGCAGCTTGGAGCAGGGAATTAGCTCTGGGGCCAACGTCCTGACTTTC
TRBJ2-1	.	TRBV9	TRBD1	CASSVDRALYNEQFF	TGTGCCAGCAGCGTGGACAGGGCACTTTACAATGAGCAGTTCTTC
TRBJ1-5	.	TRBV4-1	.	CASSQAEAATGLNQPQHF	TGCGCCAGCAGCCAGGCAGAAGCTGCGACTGGCCTTAATCAGCCCCAGCATTTT
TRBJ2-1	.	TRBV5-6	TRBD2	CASSLGLAGQSSYNEQFF	TGTGCCAGCAGCTTGGGACTAGCGGGACAGAGCTCCTACAATGAGCAGTTCTTC
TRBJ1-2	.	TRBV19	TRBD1	CASSIGQGNYGYTF	TGTGCCAGTAGTATCGGACAGGGTAACTATGGCTACACCTTC
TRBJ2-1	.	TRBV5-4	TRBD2	CASSTRTSGREQEQFF	TGTGCCAGCAGCACCCGGACTAGCGGGAGAGAACAGGAGCAGTTCTTC
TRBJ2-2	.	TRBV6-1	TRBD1	CASRDRANTGELFF	TGTGCCAGCAGGGACAGGGCGAACACCGGGGAGCTGTTTTTT
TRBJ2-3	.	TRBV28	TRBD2	CASSLGGIVDTQYF	TGTGCCAGCAGTCTGGGGGGGATCGTAGATACGCAGTATTTT
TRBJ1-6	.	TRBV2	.	CARQGLSSYNSPLHF	TGTGCCAGACAGGGCCTTAGCTCCTATAATTCACCCCTCCACTTT
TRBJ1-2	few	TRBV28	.	CASSSNRELVWANYGYTF	TGTGCCAGCAGTTCGAACAGGGAACTTGTATGGGCTAACTATGGCTACACCTTC
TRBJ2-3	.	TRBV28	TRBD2	CASSLSASGGWDTQYF	TGTGCCAGCAGCCTATCAGCTAGCGGGGGGTGGGATACGCAGTATTTT
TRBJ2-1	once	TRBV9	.	CASSVTGQNYNEQFF	TGTGCCAGCAGCGTTACCGGACAGAACTACAATGAGCAGTTCTTC
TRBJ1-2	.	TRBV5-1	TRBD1	CASSPPGQGGYTF	TGCGCCAGCAGCCCTCCGGGACAGGGGGGCTACACCTTC